This TCR beta chain stems from a study of cytomegalovirus exposure and HLA in healthy donors. Per germline, CDR1 SEHNR and CDR2 FQNEAQ (reference sequence). V lost 3 bases to trimming and J lost 5 bases; unmatched junction nucleotides: 1. The CDR3 covers 14 residues. PCR primers comprised 60 Vbeta and 13 Jbeta primers. Sequencing used immunoSEQ multiplex PCR; TCRdb keeps in-frame clones, though not all of them. The sample shows some 90,000 clones, around 80% of them seen only once. The source material was PBMCs. This chain connects TRBV7-9 to TRBJ1-4; 9 bases map to TRBD1. The TCR was taken from a man in his forties in good health and CMV-seronegative. This CDR3 is CASSFGTGNEKLFF. In nucleotides, the CDR3 is TGTGCCAGCAGCTTCGGGACAGGGAATGAAAAACTGTTTTTT.